A single sample is the source of the 13 T cell receptor beta chains below, sequenced in a study of monozygotic twins with inflammatory bowel disease. Using the 5' RACE reads, TCRdb records one entry per CDR3 protein without DNA. This listing includes a few hundred thousand distinct CDR3 sequences. The sample taken for sequencing was blood. Receptors originate from a human donor with ulcerative colitis or Crohn's disease, or a healthy co-twin of an affected twin (not recorded which).

The J gene is TRBJ2-7, the V gene TRBV27; TCRdb lists TRBD1, though no DNA is available to test this call. This CDR3 region has 15 residues. Germline CDR1 is MNHEY and CDR2 is SMNVEV (reference sequence). The CDR3 sequence: CASSLGWTGEHEQYF.

The rearrangement joins TRBV11-1 to TRBJ1-1; the TCRdb call, TRBD1, lacks DNA for checking. The CDR3 runs 18 residues. Germline V lookup: CDR1 SGHAT, CDR2 FQDESV (reference sequence). This CDR3 is CASSHYDRQGLGNTEAFF.

The chain carries TRBV7-2 and TRBJ2-3; TCRdb's D gene call, TRBD2, goes unchecked for lack of DNA. In germline, CDR1 is SGHTA, CDR2 FQGNSA. This CDR3 spans 14 amino acids. The CDR3 reads CASSTGGTSTTQYF.

The chain has TRBV27 and TRBJ2-5; TCRdb picks TRBD1, but there is no DNA to check that call. CDR1 is MNHEY and CDR2 is SMNVEV in the germline V gene (reference sequence). This CDR3 has 13 amino acids. CDR3 sequence reads: CASRRDNQETQYF.

V usage is TRBV4-3 and J usage is TRBJ2-7; TCRdb returns TRBD1, unconfirmable since there is no DNA. The length of the CDR3 is 16 residues. The germline gives CDR1 LGHNA, CDR2 YSLEER. This CDR3 is CASSQDSTGDTYEQYF.

The chain recombines TRBV5-5 with TRBJ2-6. Germline V gene lookup returns CDR1 SGHKS and CDR2 YYEKEE (reference sequence). The CDR3 is made up of 14 amino acids. Here the CDR3 reads CASSPFGGANVLTF.

This CDR3 is CASSRKQGAEAFF. This chain connects TRBV13 to TRBJ1-1; the D call of TRBD1 rests on TCRdb alone, since no DNA is present to check it. CDR1 is PRHDT, CDR2 FYEKMQ, per germline (reference sequence). The CDR3 runs to 13 residues.

The CDR3: CASSLGWANEAFF. This chain links TRBV5-5 with TRBJ1-1. Germline loops: CDR1 SGHKS, CDR2 YYEKEE (reference sequence). The CDR3 loop spans 13 amino acids.

The chain employs TRBV20-1 and TRBJ2-4. Germline V gene lookup returns CDR1 DFQATT and CDR2 SNEGSKA (reference sequence). CDR3 size: 14 residues. The CDR3: CSAPPGTTKNIQYF.

J is TRBJ2-7 and V is TRBV4-3; the TCRdb D gene call, TRBD1, has no DNA to confirm it. CDR1 is LGHNA and CDR2 is YSLEER in the germline V gene. This CDR3 contains 13 residues. The CDR3 here is CASSRTGQSYQYF.

The rearrangement links TRBV6-2 or TRBV6-3 to TRBJ1-4. This CDR3 has 16 amino acids. Germline V gives CDR1 MNHEY, CDR2 SVGEGT. CDR3 sequence reads: CASSWGRAGSNEKLFF.

The V and J genes are TRBV20-1 and TRBJ1-4. Per the germline V gene, CDR1 is DFQATT and CDR2 is SNEGSKA (reference sequence). The CDR3 covers 14 residues. The CDR3 spells CSAPKRNSNEKMFF.

The chain uses TRBV6-5 and TRBJ2-1; TCRdb indicates TRBD2, and absent DNA this call remains unverified. The CDR3 is 13 amino acids. Germline CDR1 and CDR2: MNHEY and SVGAGI. CDR3 protein: CASSYRGVFEQFF.